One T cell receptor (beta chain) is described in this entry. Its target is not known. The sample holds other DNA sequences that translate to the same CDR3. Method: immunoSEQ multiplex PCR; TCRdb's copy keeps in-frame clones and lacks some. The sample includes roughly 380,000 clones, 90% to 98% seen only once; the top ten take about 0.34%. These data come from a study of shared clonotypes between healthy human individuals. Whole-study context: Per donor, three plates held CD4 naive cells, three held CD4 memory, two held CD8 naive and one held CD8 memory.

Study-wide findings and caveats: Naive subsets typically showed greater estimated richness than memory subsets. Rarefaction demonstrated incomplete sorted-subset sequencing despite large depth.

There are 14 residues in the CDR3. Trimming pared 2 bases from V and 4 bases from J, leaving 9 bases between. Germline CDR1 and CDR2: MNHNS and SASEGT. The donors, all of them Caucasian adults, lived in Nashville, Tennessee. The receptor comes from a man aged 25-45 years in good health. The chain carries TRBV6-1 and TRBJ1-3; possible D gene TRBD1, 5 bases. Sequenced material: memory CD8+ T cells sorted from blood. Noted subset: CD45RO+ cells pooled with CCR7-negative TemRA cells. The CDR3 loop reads CASSEQGSGNTIYF. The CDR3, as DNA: TGTGCCAGCAGTGAACAGGGATCCGGAAACACCATATATTTT.